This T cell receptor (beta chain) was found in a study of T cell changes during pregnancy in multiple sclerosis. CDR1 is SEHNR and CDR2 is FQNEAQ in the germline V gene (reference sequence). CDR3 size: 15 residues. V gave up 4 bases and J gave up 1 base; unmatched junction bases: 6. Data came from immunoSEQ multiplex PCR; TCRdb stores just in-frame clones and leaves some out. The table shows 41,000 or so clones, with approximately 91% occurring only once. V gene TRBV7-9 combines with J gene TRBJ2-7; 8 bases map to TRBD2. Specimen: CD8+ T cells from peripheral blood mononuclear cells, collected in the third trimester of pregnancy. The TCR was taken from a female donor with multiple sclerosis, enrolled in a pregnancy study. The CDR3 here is CASSSGLARSYEQYF. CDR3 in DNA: TGTGCCAGCAGCTCAGGACTAGCCCGGTCCTACGAGCAGTACTTC.